This TCR beta chain was sequenced during a study of CD8 T cells in Susac syndrome. Study observations and caveats: The study recognized that the number of individuals in its TCR sequencing and HLA analysis was relatively small.

The authors carried out high-throughput sequencing of TCR beta. They applied it to CD8+ and CD4+ T cells obtained from blood. Isolation of CD8+ and CD4+ T cells was performed negatively, whereas enrichment of TEMRA cells was done by FACS. RNA amounts of 0.5 to 1 ug underwent reverse transcription with random hexamers. Across 54 Vbeta and 13 Jbeta, immunoSEQ multiplex PCR amplified TCR beta CDR3. TCRdb reprocessed the immunoSEQ multiplex PCR reads via MiXCR and lists one record per CDR3 protein. The table shows more than 200,000 distinct CDR3 sequences, with roughly 90% occurring only once. Points on this clonotype: Its antigen is unidentified.

Germline V gene lookup returns CDR1 LNHNV and CDR2 YYDKDF (reference sequence). Trimming took off 0 bases at V and 7 bases at J, with 27 bases between the two ends. There are 19 residues in the CDR3. This receptor was identified in a human donor with multiple sclerosis. The sample taken for sequencing was CD8+ T cells from PBMCs. The chain employs TRBV15 and TRBJ1-2, with D possibly matching TRBD1 (6 bases). CDR3 amino acids: CATSRDFAASAGGSPGYTF. In nucleotides, the CDR3 is TGTGCCACCAGCAGAGATTTTGCGGCCTCCGCCGGGGGCTCGCCTGGCTACACCTTC.